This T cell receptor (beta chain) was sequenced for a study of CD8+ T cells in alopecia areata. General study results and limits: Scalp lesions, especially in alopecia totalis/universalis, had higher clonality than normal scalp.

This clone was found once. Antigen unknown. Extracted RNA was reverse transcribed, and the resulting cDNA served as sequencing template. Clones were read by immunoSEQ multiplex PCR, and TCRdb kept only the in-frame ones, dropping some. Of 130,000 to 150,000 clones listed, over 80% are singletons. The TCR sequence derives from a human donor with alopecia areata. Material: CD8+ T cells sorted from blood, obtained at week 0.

CDR3: CSANGVRGPRAYEQYF. For the CDR3, the DNA is TGCAGCGCTAATGGGGTCCGAGGGCCCCGGGCCTACGAGCAGTACTTC. The J gene is TRBJ2-7, the V gene TRBV29-1; a weak D match, TRBD2 (5 bases). The germline V gene has CDR1 SQVTM and CDR2 ANQGSEA. V lost 7 bases to trimming and J lost 2 bases, with 24 bases between them. The CDR3 runs 16 residues.